This passage covers 8 T cell receptor beta chains from one sample sequenced in a study of cytomegalovirus exposure and HLA in healthy donors. With 60 Vbeta and 13 Jbeta primers, the PCR was carried out. Only in-frame clones appear in the TCRdb table, and some are missing; sequencing was by immunoSEQ multiplex PCR. This table has more than 130,000 clones, 80% appearing once. Sequenced: PBMCs. These receptors were collected from a male donor in good health and CMV-seronegative.

The chain is built from TRBV4-1 and TRBJ1-5, with D maybe TRBD1 (5 bases). The CDR3 has 16 residues. Germline V CDR1 and CDR2: MGHRA, YSYEKL. V was pared by 6 bases and J by 4 bases, with 19 bases between. For the CDR3, the DNA is TGCGCCAGCAGACCTTACCCCGACAGACAGAATCAGCCCCAGCATTTT. Residues: CASRPYPDRQNQPQHF.

The rearrangement uses TRBV28 and TRBJ1-6; D is undetermined. Germline lookup yields CDR1 MDHEN and CDR2 SYDVKM. V was pared by 8 bases and J by 7 bases, with 21 bases between. The CDR3 spans 16 residues. In DNA form, the CDR3 reads TGTGCCAGCCGGGTCGTGGCCGCCTCGCCCAATTCACCCCTCCACTTT. This codes for CASRVVAASPNSPLHF.

The chain couples TRBV6-6 to TRBJ1-1; 11 bases are shared with TRBD1. V shed 6 bases and J 4 bases; nucleotides not matched to a gene: 7. The CDR3 spans 15 residues. In germline, CDR1 is MNHNY, CDR2 SVGAGI (reference sequence). CDR3 nucleotides: TGTGCCAGCAGCTCGCCGGGGACAGGGGGCACTGAAGCTTTCTTT. This codes for CASSSPGTGGTEAFF.

The rearrangement uses TRBV27 and TRBJ1-2, with D hard to call. V was pared by 3 bases and J by 4 bases, with 9 bases between. This CDR3 region has 13 residues. The germline V gene encodes CDR1 MNHEY and CDR2 SMNVEV (reference sequence). The CDR3 sequence is CASSFEGSYGYTF. CDR3 DNA sequence: TGTGCCAGCAGTTTCGAGGGTTCCTATGGCTACACCTTC.

This clone was counted between two and nine times. V gene TRBV18 combines with J gene TRBJ1-1; a possible D gene is TRBD1 (6 bases). V gave up 6 bases and J gave up 5 bases, with 22 bases separating them. Germline CDR1 is KGHSH and CDR2 is LQKENI. CDR3 length equals 16 residues. The CDR3 DNA sequence: TGTGCCAGCTCTCAGGTGACCGGGACACCCGGGACTGAAGCTTTCTTT. Its translation: CASSQVTGTPGTEAFF.

A single count supports this clone. The rearrangement uses TRBV11-2 and TRBJ1-2; TRBD1 aligns across 7 bases. Per germline, CDR1 SGHAT and CDR2 FQNNGV. This CDR3 contains 16 residues. The V gene end was trimmed by 5 bases and the J gene end by 7 bases; junction bases not matched to a gene: 16. The CDR3 protein is CASSQGTELRGGGYTF. The CDR3 DNA reads as TGTGCCAGCAGCCAGGGGACAGAGCTACGGGGTGGTGGCTACACCTTC.

The chain employs TRBV11-2 and TRBJ2-7; 9 bases are shared with TRBD1. Losses at the gene ends were 5 bases for V and 0 bases for J; bases not matched to a gene: 11. Germline V gives CDR1 SGHAT, CDR2 FQNNGV. The CDR3 sequence is 17 residues long. Here the CDR3 reads CASSRPGQGPGSYEQYF. In DNA form, the CDR3 reads TGTGCCAGCAGCCGACCCGGACAGGGGCCGGGCTCCTACGAGCAGTACTTC.

The chain has TRBV25-1 and TRBJ2-2; 8 bases align to TRBD2. CDR1 is MGHDK, CDR2 SYGVNS, per germline. Unmatched junction bases numbered 7, after V lost 1 base and J lost 6 bases. The CDR3 totals 16 residues. This CDR3 is CASSESGAGAAGELFF. CDR3 bases: TGTGCCAGCAGTGAATCTGGAGCGGGGGCGGCCGGGGAGCTGTTTTTT. Drawing the rest from reference TRBV25-1 and TRBJ2-2, the complete variable domain is EADIYQTPRYLVIGTGKKITLECSQTMGHDKMYWYQQDPGMELHLIHYSYGVNSTEKGDLSSESTVSRIRTEHFPLTLESARPSHTSQYLCASSESGAGAAGELFFGEGSRLTVL.